This paragraph covers one T cell receptor beta chain sequence. This entry comes from a study of T cell changes during pregnancy in multiple sclerosis. Data came from immunoSEQ multiplex PCR; TCRdb stores just in-frame clones and leaves some out. This sample carries roughly 60,000 clones, 95% to 97% of them seen once, and the ten largest clones take approximately 2.5%. V was cut by 4 bases and J by 0 bases, with 13 bases left in between. The CDR3 loop spans 16 amino acids. Germline loops: CDR1 LNHDA, CDR2 SQIVND (reference sequence). Sequencing used CD8+ T cells from peripheral blood mononuclear cells, obtained after pregnancy. The source is a female donor with multiple sclerosis, enrolled in a pregnancy study. V and J are TRBV19 and TRBJ2-1, with a possible D match to TRBD1 (5 bases). CDR3 coding DNA: TGTGCCAGTAGTAGAAACAGGCTAGACTCCTACAATGAGCAGTTCTTC. Its protein product is CASSRNRLDSYNEQFF.